This TCR beta chain emerged from a study of control samples from healthy donors and cancer patients (dated by TCRdb to the early 2020s). The method behind the library was the immunoSEQ multiplex PCR assay. This is the immuneACCESS table as TCRdb keeps it, with only in-frame sequences that have V and J called. A part of the clones is gone; compared with another copy, unresolved V genes explain less than half, and the rest is unexplained. The sample contains 100,000 to 150,000 clones, roughly 87% of them found a single time. 1.5% to 2% of the sample comes from the top ten. Comment on this clone: The antigen this receptor binds is unknown. Base quality data are lacking; no much larger clone is found one base away.

The germline V gene (reference sequence) yields LGHDT for CDR1 and YNNKEL for CDR2. V loses 4 bases, J loses 0 bases, and the germline ends lie 16 bases apart. From the cysteine up to the phenylalanine, the CDR3 has a length of 16 residues. The read is trimmed to its CDR3 DNA, 48 bases read in frame from base 1. The TCR comes from a man aged 18 to 35 in good health. Sequenced input: blood. The sequence joins TRBV3-1 (or the pseudogene TRBV3-2) to TRBJ2-7; TRBD2 could be the D gene, as 6 bases match. The CDR3 sequence is CASSPRGSGSSYEQYF. DNA sequence: TGTGCCAGCAGCCCCCGGGGTAGCGGCAGCTCCTACGAGCAGTACTTC.